Presented here are 16 T cell receptor beta chains from one specimen sequenced in a study of blood T cells in healthy people across ages. The use of a sample-barcoded 5' primer and a J-beta primer mix characterized a second PCR of about 6 to 11 cycles. TCRdb itself ran the 5' RACE reads through MiXCR, one entry per CDR3 protein. The sample yields some 860,000 distinct CDR3 sequences, approximately 53% seen once. Sequenced sample: blood. These receptors were collected from a man aged 35 to 55 in good health.

V gene TRBV20-1 combines with J gene TRBJ2-7, with D possibly being TRBD2 (7 bases). The V end was cut by 3 bases, the J end by 3 bases, with 15 bases between. The CDR3 spans 14 residues. CDR1 is DFQATT and CDR2 is SNEGSKA in the germline V gene (reference sequence). The CDR3 loop reads CSARGGLDLYEQYF. In nucleotides, the CDR3 is TGCAGTGCTAGGGGGGGGCTAGATCTCTACGAGCAGTACTTC.

The CDR3 nucleotides are TGTGTTAGCAGCTTAGGACAGGAGTTCAACTATGGCTACACCTTC. Protein sequence: CVSSLGQEFNYGYTF. This chain links TRBV7-2 with TRBJ1-2; TRBD1 matches at 7 bases. The CDR3 length is 15 residues. Germline V lookup: CDR1 SGHTA, CDR2 FQGNSA.

The chain combines TRBV29-1 with TRBJ1-1, with 7 nucleotides matching TRBD1. Per germline, CDR1 SQVTM and CDR2 ANQGSEA. CDR3 length equals 11 residues. V lost 6 bases to trimming and J lost 5 bases; unmatched junction nucleotides: 3. The DNA of the CDR3 is TGCAGCGTCCTACAGGGGACTGAAGCTTTCTTT. It translates to CSVLQGTEAFF.

Worth noting for this clonotype: A much larger clone is a single base away; this may be a read error. This chain connects TRBV7-9 to TRBJ2-3; 9 bases fit TRBD2. Germline V CDR1 and CDR2: SEHNR, FQNEAQ (reference sequence). With V trimmed by 5 bases and J by 3 bases, 9 bases remained unmatched. The CDR3 loop spans 16 amino acids. CDR3 in DNA: TGTGCCAGCAGCCCCAGACTAGCGGAGTATACAGATACGCAGTATTTT. Amino acids: CASSPRLAEYTDTQYF.

Here the CDR3 DNA reads TGCAGTGCTATGGGACGGCGGCGAGACGAGCAGTACTTC. Protein product: CSAMGRRRDEQYF. The J gene is TRBJ2-7, the V gene TRBV20-1; perhaps D is TRBD1 or TRBD2 (5 bases each). Trimming removed 4 bases at V and 5 bases at J, with 15 bases between. Germline-derived CDR1 and CDR2 are DFQATT and SNEGSKA (reference sequence). The CDR3 sequence is 13 residues long.

The chain couples TRBV18 to TRBJ1-2; possibly TRBD1 for D (5 bases). The V end was cut by 3 bases, the J end by 6 bases, with 14 bases between. From germline, CDR1 is KGHSH and CDR2 LQKENI. This CDR3 contains 14 residues. The CDR3 here is CASSPQGVHDGYTF. The CDR3 nucleotides are TGTGCCAGCTCACCCCAGGGTGTCCACGATGGCTACACCTTC.

The chain links TRBV29-1 to TRBJ2-1, with D tentatively TRBD1 (5 bases). Germline assignment: CDR1 SQVTM and CDR2 ANQGSEA. Trimming stripped 2 bases from V and 6 bases from J, with 17 bases between. This CDR3 comprises 15 residues. CDR3 region: CSVENVTVTFNEQFF. The CDR3 coding sequence is TGCAGCGTTGAAAATGTGACAGTAACCTTCAATGAGCAGTTCTTC.

With regard to this clonotype: At one end, the junction sequence differs from germline, possibly due to a read error. This rearrangement joins TRBV7-7 to TRBJ2-5; D is possibly TRBD1 (6 bases). The CDR3 spans 16 residues. Per the germline V gene, CDR1 is SSHAT and CDR2 is FNYEAQ (reference sequence). The CDR3 spells CASSLVHQGTLKDQYF. CDR3 sequence (DNA): TGTGCTAGCAGCTTAGTACACCAGGGGACCCTAAAAGACCAGTACTTC.

Regarding this clonotype: A much bigger clone sits one base away, suggesting this may be a read error. The chain joins TRBV5-1 to TRBJ2-1, with D uncertain. Germline V CDR1 and CDR2: SGHRS, YFSETQ. Trimming pared 0 bases from V and 2 bases from J, leaving 3 bases between. The CDR3 extends over 13 amino acids. DNA of the CDR3: TGCGCCAGCAGCTTGGACACCTACAATGAGCAGTTCTTC. This translates into CASSLDTYNEQFF.

This chain connects TRBV5-4 to TRBJ2-1, with 9 positions matching TRBD2. The CDR3 totals 17 residues. Germline V gene sequence: CDR1 SGHNT, CDR2 YYREEE (reference sequence). V lost 1 base, J lost 10 bases, and 15 bases stayed unmatched. This CDR3 reads CASSLFGISGSDYEQFF. CDR3 nucleotide sequence: TGTGCCAGCAGCTTGTTTGGAATTAGCGGGAGTGACTACGAGCAGTTCTTC.

This clonotype was picked up a small number of times. The chain carries TRBV9 and TRBJ2-1; D is unclear. This CDR3 is built from 12 residues. V was cut by 3 bases and J by 8 bases, with 9 bases left in between. Germline-derived CDR1 and CDR2 are SGDLS and YYNGEE. The CDR3 region is CASSAALHEQFF. The CDR3 nucleotides read TGTGCCAGCAGCGCCGCTCTCCATGAGCAGTTCTTC.

V gene TRBV20-1 combines with J gene TRBJ2-5; D ambiguous. CDR3 length: 10 residues. Per germline, CDR1 DFQATT and CDR2 SNEGSKA (reference sequence). Trimming cost V 4 bases and J 3 bases, with 3 bases left between them. CDR3 protein: CSAMKETQYF. The CDR3 nucleotides read TGCAGTGCTATGAAAGAGACCCAGTACTTC.

The chain has TRBV5-4 and TRBJ1-6; D is ambiguous. The V gene lost 0 bases and the J gene lost 4 bases, with 8 bases spanning the gap. This CDR3 is 15 amino acids long. CDR1 SGHNT and CDR2 YYREEE come from the germline V gene (reference sequence). In nucleotides, the CDR3 is TGTGCCAGCAGCTTGGGCGCGGAGTATAATTCACCCCTCCACTTT. As protein: CASSLGAEYNSPLHF.

This clonotype was found a few times. This is likely an artifact of a read error, given a far larger clone one base away. V is TRBV12-3 or TRBV12-4 and J is TRBJ2-5, with D uncertain. This CDR3 is 11 amino acids long. The CDR3 DNA reads TGTGCCAGCACTTTAGGAGAGACCCAGTACTTC. This codes for CASTLGETQYF.

This clonotype was counted only a few times. The J gene is TRBJ1-2, the V gene TRBV6-5; unclear D gene. The CDR3 has 16 residues. From germline, CDR1 is MNHEY and CDR2 SVGAGI. Trimming cost V 5 bases and J 6 bases, with 22 bases left between them. The CDR3 spells CASSNSKLVGLDGYTF. CDR3 nucleotides: TGTGCCAGCAGTAATTCAAAATTAGTAGGTTTGGATGGCTACACCTTC.

In its sample, this clonotype was seen a few times. This chain links TRBV4-2 with TRBJ2-4; D gene uncertain. Germline V gives CDR1 LGHNA, CDR2 YNFKEQ. The length of the CDR3 is 16 residues. V was pared by 0 bases and J by 7 bases, with 16 bases between. The DNA of the CDR3 is TGTGCCAGCAGCCAAGATGTAGGCACACTGAAGAACATTCAGTACTTC. Its translation: CASSQDVGTLKNIQYF.